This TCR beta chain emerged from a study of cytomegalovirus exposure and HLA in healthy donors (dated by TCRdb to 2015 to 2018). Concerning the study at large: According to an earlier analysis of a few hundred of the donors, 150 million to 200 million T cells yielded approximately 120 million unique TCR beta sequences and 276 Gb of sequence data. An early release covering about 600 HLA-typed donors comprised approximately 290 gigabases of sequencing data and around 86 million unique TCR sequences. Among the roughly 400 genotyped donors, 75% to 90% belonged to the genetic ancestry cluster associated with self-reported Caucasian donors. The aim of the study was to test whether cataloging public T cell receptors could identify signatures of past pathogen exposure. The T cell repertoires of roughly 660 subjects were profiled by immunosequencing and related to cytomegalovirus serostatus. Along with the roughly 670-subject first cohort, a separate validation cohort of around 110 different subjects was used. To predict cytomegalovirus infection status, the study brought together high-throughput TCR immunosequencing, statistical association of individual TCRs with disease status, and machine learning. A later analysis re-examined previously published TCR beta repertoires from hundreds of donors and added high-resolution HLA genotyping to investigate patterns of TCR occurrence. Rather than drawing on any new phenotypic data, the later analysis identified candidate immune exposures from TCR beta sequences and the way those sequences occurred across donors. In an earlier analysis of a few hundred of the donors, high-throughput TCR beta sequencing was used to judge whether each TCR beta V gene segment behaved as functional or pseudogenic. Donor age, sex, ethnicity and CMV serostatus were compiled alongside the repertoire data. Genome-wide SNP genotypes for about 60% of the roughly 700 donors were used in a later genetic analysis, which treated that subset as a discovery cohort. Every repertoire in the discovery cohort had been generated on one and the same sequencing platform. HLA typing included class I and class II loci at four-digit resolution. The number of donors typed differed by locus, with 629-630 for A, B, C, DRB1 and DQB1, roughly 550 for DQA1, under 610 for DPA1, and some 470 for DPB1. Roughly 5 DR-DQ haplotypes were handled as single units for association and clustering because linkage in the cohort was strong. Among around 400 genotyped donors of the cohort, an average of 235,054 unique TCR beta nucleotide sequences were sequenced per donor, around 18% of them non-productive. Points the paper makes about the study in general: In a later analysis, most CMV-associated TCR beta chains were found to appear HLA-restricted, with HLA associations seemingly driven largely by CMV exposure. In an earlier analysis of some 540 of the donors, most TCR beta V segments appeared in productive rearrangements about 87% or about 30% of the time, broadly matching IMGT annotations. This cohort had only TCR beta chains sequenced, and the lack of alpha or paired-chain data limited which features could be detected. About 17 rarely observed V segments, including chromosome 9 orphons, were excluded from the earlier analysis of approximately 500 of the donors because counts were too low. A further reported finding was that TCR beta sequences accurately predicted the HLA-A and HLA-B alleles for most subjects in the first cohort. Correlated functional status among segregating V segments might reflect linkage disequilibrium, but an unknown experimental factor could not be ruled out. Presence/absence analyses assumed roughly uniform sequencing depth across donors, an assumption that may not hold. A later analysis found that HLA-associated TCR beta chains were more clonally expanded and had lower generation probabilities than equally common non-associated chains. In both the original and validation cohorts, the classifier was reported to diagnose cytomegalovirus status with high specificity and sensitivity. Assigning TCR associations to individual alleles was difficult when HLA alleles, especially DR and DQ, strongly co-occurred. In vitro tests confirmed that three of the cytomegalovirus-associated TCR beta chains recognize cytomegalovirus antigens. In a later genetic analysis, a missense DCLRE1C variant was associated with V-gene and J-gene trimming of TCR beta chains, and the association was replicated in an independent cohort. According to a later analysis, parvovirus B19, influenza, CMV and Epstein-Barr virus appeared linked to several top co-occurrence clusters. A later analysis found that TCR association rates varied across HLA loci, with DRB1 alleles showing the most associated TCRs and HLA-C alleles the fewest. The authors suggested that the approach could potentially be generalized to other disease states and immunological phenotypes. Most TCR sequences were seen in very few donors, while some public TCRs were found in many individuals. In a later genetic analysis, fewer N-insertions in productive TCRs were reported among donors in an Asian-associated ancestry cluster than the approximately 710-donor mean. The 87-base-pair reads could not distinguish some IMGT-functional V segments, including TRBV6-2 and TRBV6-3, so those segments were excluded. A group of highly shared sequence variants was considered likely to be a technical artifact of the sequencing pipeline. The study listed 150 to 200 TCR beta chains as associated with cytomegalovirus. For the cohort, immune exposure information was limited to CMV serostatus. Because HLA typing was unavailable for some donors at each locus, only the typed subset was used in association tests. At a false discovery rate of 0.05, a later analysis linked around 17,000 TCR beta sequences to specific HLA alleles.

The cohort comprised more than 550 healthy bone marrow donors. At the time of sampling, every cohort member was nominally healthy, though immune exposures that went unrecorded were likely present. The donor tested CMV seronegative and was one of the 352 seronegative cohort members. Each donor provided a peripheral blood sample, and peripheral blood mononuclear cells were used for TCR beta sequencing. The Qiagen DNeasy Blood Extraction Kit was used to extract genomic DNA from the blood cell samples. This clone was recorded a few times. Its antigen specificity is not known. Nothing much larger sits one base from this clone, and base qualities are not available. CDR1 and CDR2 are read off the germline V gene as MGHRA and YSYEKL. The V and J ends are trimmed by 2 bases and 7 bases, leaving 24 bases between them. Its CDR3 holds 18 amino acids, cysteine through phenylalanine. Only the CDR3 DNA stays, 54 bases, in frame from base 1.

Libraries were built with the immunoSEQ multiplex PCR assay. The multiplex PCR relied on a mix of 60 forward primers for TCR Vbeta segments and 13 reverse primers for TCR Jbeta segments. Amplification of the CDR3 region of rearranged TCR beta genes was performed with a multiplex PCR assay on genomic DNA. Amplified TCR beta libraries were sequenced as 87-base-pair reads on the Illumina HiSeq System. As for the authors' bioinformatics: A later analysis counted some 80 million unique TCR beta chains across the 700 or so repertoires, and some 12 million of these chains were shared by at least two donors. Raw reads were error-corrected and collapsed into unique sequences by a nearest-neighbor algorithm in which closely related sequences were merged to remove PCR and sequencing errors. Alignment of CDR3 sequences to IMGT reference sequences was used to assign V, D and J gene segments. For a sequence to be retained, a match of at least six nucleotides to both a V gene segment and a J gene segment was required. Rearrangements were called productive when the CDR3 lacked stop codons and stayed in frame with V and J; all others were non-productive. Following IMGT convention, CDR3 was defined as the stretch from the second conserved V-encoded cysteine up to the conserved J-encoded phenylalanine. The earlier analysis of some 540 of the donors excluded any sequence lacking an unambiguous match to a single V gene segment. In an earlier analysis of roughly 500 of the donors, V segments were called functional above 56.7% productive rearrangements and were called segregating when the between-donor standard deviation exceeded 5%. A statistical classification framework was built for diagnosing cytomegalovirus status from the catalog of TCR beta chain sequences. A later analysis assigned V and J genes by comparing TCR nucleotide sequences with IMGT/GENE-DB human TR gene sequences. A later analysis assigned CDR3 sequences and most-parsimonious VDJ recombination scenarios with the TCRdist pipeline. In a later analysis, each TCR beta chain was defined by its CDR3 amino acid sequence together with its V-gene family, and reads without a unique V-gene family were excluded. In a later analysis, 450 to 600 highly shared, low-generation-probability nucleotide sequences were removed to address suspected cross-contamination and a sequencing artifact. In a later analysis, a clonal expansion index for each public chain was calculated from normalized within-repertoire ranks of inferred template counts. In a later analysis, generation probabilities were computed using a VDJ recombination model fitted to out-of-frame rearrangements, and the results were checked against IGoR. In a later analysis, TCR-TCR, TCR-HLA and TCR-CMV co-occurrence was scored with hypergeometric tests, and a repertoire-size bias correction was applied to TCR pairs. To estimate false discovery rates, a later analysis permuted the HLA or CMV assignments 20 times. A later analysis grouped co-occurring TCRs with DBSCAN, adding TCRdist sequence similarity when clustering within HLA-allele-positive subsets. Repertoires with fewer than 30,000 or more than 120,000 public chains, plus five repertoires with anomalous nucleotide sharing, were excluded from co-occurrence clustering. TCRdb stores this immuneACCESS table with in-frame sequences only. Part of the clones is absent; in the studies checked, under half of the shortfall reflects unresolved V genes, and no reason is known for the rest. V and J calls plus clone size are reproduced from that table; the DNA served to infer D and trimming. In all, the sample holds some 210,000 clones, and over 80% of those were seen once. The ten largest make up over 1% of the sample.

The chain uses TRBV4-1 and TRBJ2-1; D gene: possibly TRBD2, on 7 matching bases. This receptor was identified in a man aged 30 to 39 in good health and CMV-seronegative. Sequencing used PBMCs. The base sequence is TGCGCCAGCAGCCAAATCGGACTAGGGGGGGCCGCTGCGAATGAGCAGTTCTTC. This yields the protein CASSQIGLGGAAANEQFF.